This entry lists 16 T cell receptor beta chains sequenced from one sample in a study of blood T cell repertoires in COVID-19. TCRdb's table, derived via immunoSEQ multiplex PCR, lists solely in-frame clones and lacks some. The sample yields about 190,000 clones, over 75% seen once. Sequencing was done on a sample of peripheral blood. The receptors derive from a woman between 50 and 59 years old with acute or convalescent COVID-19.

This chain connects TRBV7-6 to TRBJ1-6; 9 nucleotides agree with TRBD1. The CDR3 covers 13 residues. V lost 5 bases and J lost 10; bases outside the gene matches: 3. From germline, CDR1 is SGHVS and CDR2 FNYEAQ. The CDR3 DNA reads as TGTGCCAGCAGCCGGGGACAGGGATCACCCCTCCACTTT. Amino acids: CASSRGQGSPLHF.

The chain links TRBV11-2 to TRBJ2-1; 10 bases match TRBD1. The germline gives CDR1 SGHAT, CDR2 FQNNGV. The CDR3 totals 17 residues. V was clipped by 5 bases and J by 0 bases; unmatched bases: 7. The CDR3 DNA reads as TGTGCCAGCAGCCCAGGGACAGGGGCAAGCTCCTACAATGAGCAGTTCTTC. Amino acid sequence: CASSPGTGASSYNEQFF.

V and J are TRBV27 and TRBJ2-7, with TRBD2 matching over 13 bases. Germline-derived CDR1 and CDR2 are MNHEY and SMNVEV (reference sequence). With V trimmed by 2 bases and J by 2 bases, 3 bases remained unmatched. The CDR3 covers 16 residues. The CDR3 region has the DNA TGTGCCAGCAGTTTAAAAGGGACTAGCGGGACCTACGAGCAGTACTTC. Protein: CASSLKGTSGTYEQYF.

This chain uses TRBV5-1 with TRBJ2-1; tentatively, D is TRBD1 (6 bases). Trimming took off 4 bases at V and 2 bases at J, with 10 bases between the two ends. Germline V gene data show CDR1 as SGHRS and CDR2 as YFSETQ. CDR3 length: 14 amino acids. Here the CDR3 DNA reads TGCGCCAGCAGCCTGGACAGTACCTACAATGAGCAGTTCTTC. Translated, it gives CASSLDSTYNEQFF.

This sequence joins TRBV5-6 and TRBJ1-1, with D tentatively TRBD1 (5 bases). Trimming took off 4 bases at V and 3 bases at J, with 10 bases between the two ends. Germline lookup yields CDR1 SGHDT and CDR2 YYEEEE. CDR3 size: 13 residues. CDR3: CASSPGRYTEAFF. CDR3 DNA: TGTGCCAGCAGCCCAGGGAGGTACACTGAAGCTTTCTTT.

The CDR3 is CASSIAGISTDTQYF. DNA for the CDR3: TGTGCCAGTAGTATAGCAGGGATTAGCACAGATACGCAGTATTTT. The chain joins TRBV19 to TRBJ2-3; the D gene is possibly TRBD1 (5 bases). Trimming stripped 1 base from V and 0 bases from J, with 8 bases between. The V gene's germline CDR1 is LNHDA and CDR2 SQIVND (reference sequence). CDR3 length equals 15 residues.

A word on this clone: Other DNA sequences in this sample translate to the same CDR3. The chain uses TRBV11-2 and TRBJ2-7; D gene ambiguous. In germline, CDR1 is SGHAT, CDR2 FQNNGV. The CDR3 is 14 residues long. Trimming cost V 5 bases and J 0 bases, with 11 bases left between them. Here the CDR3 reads CASSRGFSSYEQYF. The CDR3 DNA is TGTGCCAGCAGCCGAGGTTTTAGCTCCTACGAGCAGTACTTC.

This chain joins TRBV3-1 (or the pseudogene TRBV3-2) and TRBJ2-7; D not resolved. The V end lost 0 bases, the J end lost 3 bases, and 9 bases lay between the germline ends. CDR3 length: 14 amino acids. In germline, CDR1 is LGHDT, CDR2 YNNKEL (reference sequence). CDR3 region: CASSQEAGVYEQYF. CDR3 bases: TGTGCCAGCAGCCAAGAGGCAGGCGTCTACGAGCAGTACTTC.

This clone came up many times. The CDR3 is CASSLSGSYSYEQYF. Written as DNA, the CDR3 is TGTGCCAGTAGTTTAAGCGGGAGCTACTCCTACGAGCAGTACTTC. This chain connects TRBV2 to TRBJ2-7; TRBD2 agrees at 8 bases. With 9 bases clipped from V and 0 bases from J, the junction kept 10 bases outside the gene matches. CDR1 SNHLY and CDR2 FYNNEI come from the germline V gene. The CDR3 is 15 residues long.

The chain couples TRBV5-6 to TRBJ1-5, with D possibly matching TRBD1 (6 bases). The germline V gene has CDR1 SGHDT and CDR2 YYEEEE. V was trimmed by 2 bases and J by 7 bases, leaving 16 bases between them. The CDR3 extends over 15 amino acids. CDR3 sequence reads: CASSFGGGQGQPQHF. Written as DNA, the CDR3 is TGTGCCAGCAGCTTCGGTGGGGGCCAGGGACAGCCCCAGCATTTT.

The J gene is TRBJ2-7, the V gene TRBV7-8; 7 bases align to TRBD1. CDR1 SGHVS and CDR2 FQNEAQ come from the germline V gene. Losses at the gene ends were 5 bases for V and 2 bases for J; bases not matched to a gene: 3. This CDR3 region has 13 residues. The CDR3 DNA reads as TGTGCCAGCAGCCGAACAGGGGCCTACGAGCAGTACTTC. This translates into CASSRTGAYEQYF.

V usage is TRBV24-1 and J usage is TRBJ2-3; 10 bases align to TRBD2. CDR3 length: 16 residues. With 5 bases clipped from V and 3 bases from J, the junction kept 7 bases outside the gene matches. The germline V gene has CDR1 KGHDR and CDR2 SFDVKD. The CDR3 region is CATSGWSGRATDTQYF. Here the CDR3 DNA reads TGTGCCACCAGTGGGTGGAGCGGGAGGGCTACAGATACGCAGTATTTT.

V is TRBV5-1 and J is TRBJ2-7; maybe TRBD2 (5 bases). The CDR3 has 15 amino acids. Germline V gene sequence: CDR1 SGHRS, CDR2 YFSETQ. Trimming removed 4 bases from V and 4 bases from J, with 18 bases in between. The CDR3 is CASSLGGGPGYEQYF. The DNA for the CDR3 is TGCGCCAGCAGCCTCGGTGGCGGGCCGGGTTACGAGCAGTACTTC.

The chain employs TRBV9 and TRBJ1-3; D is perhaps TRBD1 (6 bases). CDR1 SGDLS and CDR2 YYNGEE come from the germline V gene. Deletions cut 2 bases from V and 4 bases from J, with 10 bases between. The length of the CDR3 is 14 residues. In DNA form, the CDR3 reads TGTGCCAGCAGCGTCACAGGGATCGGAAACACCATATATTTT. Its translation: CASSVTGIGNTIYF. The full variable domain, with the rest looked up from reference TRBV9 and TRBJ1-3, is DSGVTQTPKHLITATGQRVTLRCSPRSGDLSVYWYQQSLDQGLQFLIQYYNGEERAKGNILERFSAQQFPDLHSELNLSSLELGDSALYFCASSVTGIGNTIYFGEGSWLTVV.

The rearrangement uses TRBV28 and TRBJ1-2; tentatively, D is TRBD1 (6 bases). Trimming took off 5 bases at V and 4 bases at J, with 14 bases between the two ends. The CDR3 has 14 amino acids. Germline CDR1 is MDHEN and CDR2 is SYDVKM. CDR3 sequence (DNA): TGTGCCAGCAGTATCAGGGGTCGGGGCTATGGCTACACCTTC. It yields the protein CASSIRGRGYGYTF.

DNA for the CDR3: TGTGCCAGCTCACAGGACAGAGAGGGTTCACCCCTCCACTTT. Its translation: CASSQDREGSPLHF. The chain has TRBV18 and TRBJ1-6, with a possible D match to TRBD1 (6 bases). V shed 4 bases and J shed 9 bases, with 13 bases lying between them. CDR1 and CDR2 from the germline V gene are KGHSH and LQKENI. The CDR3 spans 14 residues.